Following are 22 T cell receptor beta chains from one sample sequenced in a study of blood T cells in healthy people across ages. Alongside a J-beta primer mix, a sample-barcoded 5' primer served in a second PCR lasting roughly 6 to 12 cycles. Each CDR3 protein is one row after TCRdb ran MiXCR on the 5' RACE reads. The profile shows approximately 790,000 distinct CDR3 sequences, around 62% of them singletons. The source material was blood. These receptor sequences come from a young man in good health.

This chain joins TRBV6-5 and TRBJ1-4; no firm D call. The V gene lost 8 bases and the J gene lost 5 bases, with 9 bases spanning the gap. CDR3 size: 12 residues. Germline CDR1 is MNHEY and CDR2 is SVGAGI. The CDR3 bases are TGTGCCAGCGGTTCAGGAAATGAAAAACTGTTTTTT. Translated, it gives CASGSGNEKLFF.

The chain recombines TRBV9 with TRBJ2-4; no reliable D call. The CDR3 is 17 amino acids. Between the trimmed V and J ends, which lost 0 bases and 6 bases, there was a span of 19 bases. The germline V gene encodes CDR1 SGDLS and CDR2 YYNGEE. This CDR3 reads CASSVGHGQAGRNIQYF. In nucleotides, the CDR3 is TGTGCCAGCAGCGTAGGTCACGGGCAGGCAGGAAGAAACATTCAGTACTTC.

This clonotype appeared a few times. V and J are TRBV20-1 and TRBJ1-2; TRBD1 matches at 7 bases. The germline CDR1 and CDR2 sequences are DFQATT and SNEGSKA (reference sequence). The CDR3 is 14 amino acids. V lost 1 base and J lost 4; bases outside the gene matches: 6. CDR3 in amino acids: CSARAPTGSYGYTF. In nucleotides, the CDR3 is TGCAGTGCTAGAGCCCCGACAGGGTCCTATGGCTACACCTTC.

The V gene is TRBV9, the J gene TRBJ2-1; no clear D gene. V was clipped by 3 bases and J by 5 bases, with 18 bases between them. The CDR3 extends over 16 amino acids. Germline loops: CDR1 SGDLS, CDR2 YYNGEE. CDR3 bases: TGTGCCAGCAGCGACCGCCCCCGCCTAGAGAACAATGAGCAGTTCTTC. Amino acids: CASSDRPRLENNEQFF.

The chain recombines TRBV20-1 with TRBJ2-3; D may be TRBD2 (6 bases). CDR1 is DFQATT, CDR2 SNEGSKA, per germline (reference sequence). The CDR3 is 13 amino acids. Trimming took off 5 bases at V and 5 bases at J, with 14 bases between the two ends. The CDR3 sequence: CSAEVGTGDTQYF. The DNA for the CDR3 is TGCAGTGCTGAAGTGGGGACTGGAGATACGCAGTATTTT.

This clonotype showed up many times. The CDR3: CASSWVARDNEQFF. In DNA form, the CDR3 reads TGCGCCAGCAGCTGGGTGGCTAGGGACAATGAGCAGTTCTTC. V is TRBV4-3 and J is TRBJ2-1; D is unresolved. This CDR3 spans 14 amino acids. V was trimmed by 5 bases and J by 5 bases, leaving 13 bases between them. CDR1 LGHNA and CDR2 YSLEER come from the germline V gene.

The CDR3 reads CASSPGVAAYQETQYF. The CDR3 DNA follows: TGTGCCAGCAGTCCCGGGGTAGCGGCATACCAAGAGACCCAGTACTTC. The chain has TRBV6-2 or TRBV6-3 and TRBJ2-5; D might be TRBD2 (6 bases). The CDR3 has 16 amino acids. V lost 5 bases and J 0 bases, leaving 16 bases between the germline ends. In germline, CDR1 is MNHEY, CDR2 SVGEGT.

The J gene is TRBJ2-3, the V gene TRBV7-2, with D unclear. The germline gives CDR1 SGHTA, CDR2 FQGNSA. This CDR3 is 13 amino acids long. V lost 1 base and J lost 8, with 10 bases in between. This CDR3 reads CASSLEELGTQYF. The CDR3, as DNA: TGTGCCAGCAGCTTAGAAGAGTTGGGTACGCAGTATTTT.

V gene TRBV14 combines with J gene TRBJ2-1; 9 bases are shared with TRBD2. The length of the CDR3 is 16 residues. The V and J ends lost 3 bases and 0 bases, in that order; junction bases with no gene match: 3. The germline gives CDR1 SGHDN, CDR2 FVKESK. This CDR3 reads CASSQWRGGSYNEQFF. The CDR3 DNA is TGTGCCAGCAGCCAGTGGCGGGGGGGCTCCTACAATGAGCAGTTCTTC. Filled out from reference TRBV14 and TRBJ2-1, the complete variable domain reads EAGVTQFPSHSVIEKGQTVTLRCDPISGHDNLYWYRRVMGKEIKFLLHFVKESKQDESGMPNNRFLAERTGGTYSTLKVQPAELEDSGVYFCASSQWRGGSYNEQFFGPGTRLTVL.

This clonotype was seen just once. This chain uses TRBV29-1 with TRBJ1-4; TRBD1 matches 8 bases. The V and J ends lost 7 bases and 7 bases, in that order; junction bases with no gene match: 5. Germline V CDR1 and CDR2: SQVTM, ANQGSEA. This CDR3 comprises 12 residues. CDR3 residues: CSATGEAEKLFF. In nucleotides, the CDR3 is TGCAGCGCGACAGGGGAGGCTGAAAAACTGTTTTTT.

This clonotype was picked up a small number of times. The chain is built from TRBV3-1 and TRBJ2-1; D may correspond to TRBD1 or TRBD2 (6 bases each). CDR1 is LGHDT and CDR2 is YNNKEL in the germline V gene (reference sequence). The CDR3 spans 15 residues. The germline V and J ends were trimmed by 1 base and 2 bases, with 9 bases remaining between them. The CDR3 bases are TGTGCCAGCAGCCAAGCGGGGGCCCCCTACAATGAGCAGTTCTTC. Amino acid sequence: CASSQAGAPYNEQFF.

This clonotype was detected a few times. This chain links TRBV9 with TRBJ2-3, with 7 bases aligning to TRBD2. Germline CDR1 is SGDLS and CDR2 is YYNGEE. This CDR3 contains 14 residues. V shed 1 base, J shed 4 bases, and the junction held 3 bases outside the gene matches. The CDR3 loop reads CASSVLADADTQYF. Written as DNA, the CDR3 is TGTGCCAGCAGCGTACTAGCGGACGCAGATACGCAGTATTTT.

This clonotype was seen more than once but under ten times. V is TRBV12-3 or TRBV12-4 and J is TRBJ1-2; D is unclear. Between the trimmed V and J ends, which lost 2 bases and 8 bases, there was a span of 6 bases. The length of the CDR3 is 11 residues. The CDR3 sequence: CASSLLSGYTF. The CDR3 nucleotides read TGTGCCAGCAGTTTATTGAGCGGCTACACCTTC.

The rearrangement uses TRBV9 and TRBJ1-2; no firm D call. This CDR3 is built from 15 residues. V lost 4 bases and J 7 bases, leaving 20 bases between the germline ends. The V gene's germline CDR1 is SGDLS and CDR2 YYNGEE. CDR3 sequence (DNA): TGTGCCAGCAGCCCTAACGGACTGCCCCACGGTGGCTACACCTTC. The encoded protein is CASSPNGLPHGGYTF.

This clonotype was observed many times. The rearrangement joins TRBV30 to TRBJ1-1; D is perhaps TRBD1 (6 bases). The V and J ends lost 5 bases and 6 bases respectively, with 13 bases between them. This CDR3 region has 12 residues. CDR1 is GTSNPN, CDR2 SVGIG, per germline (reference sequence). CDR3 DNA sequence: TGTGCCTGGGGGACACGAGGCTCTGAAGCTTTCTTT. This codes for CAWGTRGSEAFF.

The chain recombines TRBV7-3 with TRBJ2-5; 11 nucleotides align to TRBD1. CDR3 length: 16 amino acids. The J segment lost 4 bases and the V segment lost 1 base, leaving 5 bases of the junction unmatched. CDR1 and CDR2 (germline): SGHTA, FQGTGA. The CDR3 region has the DNA TGTGCCAGCAGCTTAAGTGTAGGGACAGGGGGAGAGACCCAGTACTTC. Residues: CASSLSVGTGGETQYF.

This clonotype was seen a few times. The chain carries TRBV9 and TRBJ2-1; D ambiguous. CDR1 is SGDLS, CDR2 YYNGEE, per germline. V lost 3 bases and J 4 bases, leaving 14 bases between the germline ends. This CDR3 spans 15 amino acids. The CDR3 DNA reads TGTGCCAGCAGCGGGTGGTCGTCCGCTTACAATGAGCAGTTCTTC. It encodes CASSGWSSAYNEQFF.

The J gene is TRBJ2-3, the V gene TRBV20-1; D remains ambiguous. Looked up from germline, CDR1 is DFQATT and CDR2 is SNEGSKA (reference sequence). The CDR3 spans 13 residues. CDR3 residues: CSLGLPYTDTQYF. The CDR3 coding sequence is TGCAGCCTCGGGCTCCCGTACACAGATACGCAGTATTTT.

This clonotype was detected only once. The rearrangement uses TRBV5-1 and TRBJ1-1; no clear D gene. The CDR3 spans 17 residues. Trimming removed 4 bases at V and 0 bases at J, with 19 bases between. In germline, CDR1 is SGHRS, CDR2 YFSETQ. DNA for the CDR3: TGCGCCAGCAGCCCGGCTCAGCGAATTCTTATGAACACTGAAGCTTTCTTT. It specifies CASSPAQRILMNTEAFF.

The V gene is TRBV7-9, the J gene TRBJ1-2; 10 nucleotides agree with TRBD1. There are 13 residues in the CDR3. The V segment lost 10 bases and the J segment 3 bases; nucleotides outside the gene matches: 5. The V gene's germline CDR1 is SEHNR and CDR2 FQNEAQ (reference sequence). In nucleotides, the CDR3 is TGTGCCACTGTCGGACAGGGGGACTATGGCTACACCTTC. It yields the protein CATVGQGDYGYTF.

The chain links TRBV5-5 to TRBJ2-3, with a possible D match to TRBD1 (6 bases). Per germline, CDR1 SGHKS and CDR2 YYEKEE (reference sequence). The CDR3 length is 14 residues. Trimming shortened V by 2 bases and J by 3 bases, and 10 bases separated the two germline ends. CDR3 bases: TGTGCCAGCAGCTTTTCACAGGGTACAGATACGCAGTATTTT. Amino acids: CASSFSQGTDTQYF. The entire variable domain, with the rest obtained from reference TRBV5-5 and TRBJ2-3, is as follows: DAGVTQSPTHLIKTRGQQVTLRCSPISGHKSVSWYQQVLGQGPQFIFQYYEKEERGRGNFPDRFSARQFPNYSSELNVNALLLGDSALYLCASSFSQGTDTQYFGPGTRLTVL.

The chain joins TRBV29-1 to TRBJ2-1; the match to TRBD1 covers 7 bases. The CDR3 consists of 16 residues. Germline CDR1 SQVTM, CDR2 ANQGSEA. Unmatched junction bases numbered 20, after V lost 6 bases and J lost 9 bases. CDR3 DNA sequence: TGCAGCGTAGGGGGAGACAGGGAGATGATATCTGGTGAGCAGTTCTTC. It encodes CSVGGDREMISGEQFF.